These T cell receptor beta chains were read from a single sample in a study of blood T cell repertoires in COVID-19. The repertoire was sequenced with immunoSEQ multiplex PCR; TCRdb's copy has only in-frame clones and lacks some. The sample shows roughly 80,000 clones, over 90% of them seen only once. The sequenced material came from peripheral blood. The receptors shown here come from a man aged 60-69 years with acute or convalescent COVID-19. Each CDR3 is given with its conserved first and last residue. The order of the fields is CDR3 length, J gene, V gene, D gene, clone size, CDR3 protein, CDR3 DNA. D genes are given only for firm matches. Some rows have no size entry. The others give once, few or many, or a class for an expanded clone.

16 | TRBJ1-5 | TRBV13 | - | - | CASSLGTENSNQPQHF | TGTGCCAGCAGCTTAGGGACAGAAAATAGCAATCAGCCCCAGCATTTT
12 | TRBJ2-3 | TRBV7-2 | - | - | CASRTPPDTQYF | TGTGCCAGCAGAACTCCCCCAGATACGCAGTATTTT
15 | TRBJ2-7 | TRBV5-6 | TRBD1 | - | CASSPQGMGSYEQYF | TGTGCCAGCAGCCCACAGGGGATGGGGTCCTACGAGCAGTACTTC
13 | TRBJ1-1 | TRBV5-6 | - | - | CASSFFMNTEAFF | TGTGCCAGCAGCTTCTTTATGAACACTGAAGCTTTCTTT
16 | TRBJ1-4 | TRBV5-1 | - | once | CASSASLSGDNEKLFF | TGCGCCAGCAGCGCCAGCCTCTCAGGCGATAATGAAAAACTGTTTTTT
16 | TRBJ1-1 | TRBV4-1 | - | few | CASSQAFGEGGTEAFF | TGCGCCAGCAGCCAAGCCTTCGGGGAAGGCGGTACTGAAGCTTTCTTT
13 | TRBJ1-1 | TRBV7-3 | - | - | CASSPHRDTEAFF | TGTGCCAGCAGCCCCCACCGGGACACTGAAGCTTTCTTT
14 | TRBJ2-1 | TRBV19 | - | - | CASSLSPRDNEQFF | TGTGCCAGTTCCCTTAGCCCCAGGGACAATGAGCAGTTCTTC
16 | TRBJ2-1 | TRBV27 | - | - | CASSLLWLAEVDEQFF | TGTGCCAGCAGTTTATTATGGCTAGCTGAAGTCGATGAGCAGTTCTTC
14 | TRBJ2-7 | TRBV5-4 | TRBD2 | - | CASSKGTSTYEQYF | TGTGCCAGCAGCAAGGGGACTAGCACCTACGAGCAGTACTTC
14 | TRBJ2-1 | TRBV20-1 | - | - | CSASYEGAYNEQFF | TGCAGTGCTAGTTACGAGGGGGCCTACAATGAGCAGTTCTTC
15 | TRBJ2-7 | TRBV7-6 | TRBD2 | - | CASSFGTSENYEQYF | TGTGCCAGCAGCTTCGGGACTAGCGAAAACTACGAGCAGTACTTC
15 | TRBJ2-7 | TRBV25-1 | - | - | CASSESFGSGYEQYF | TGTGCCAGCAGTGAATCTTTTGGCTCAGGTTACGAGCAGTACTTC
15 | TRBJ2-5 | TRBV19 | TRBD2 | - | CASSTSGRVQETQYF | TGTGCCAGTAGTACTAGCGGGAGGGTTCAAGAGACCCAGTACTTC
14 | TRBJ1-5 | TRBV27 | TRBD1 | - | CASRPTGEGQPQHF | TGTGCCAGCAGACCGACAGGGGAGGGTCAGCCCCAGCATTTT
14 | TRBJ2-3 | TRBV6-5 | TRBD2 | once | CATSSGLSTDTQYF | TGTGCCACCTCTAGCGGGTTGAGCACAGATACGCAGTATTTT
15 | TRBJ2-5 | TRBV24-1 | - | - | CATSDSRGSGETQYF | TGTGCCACCAGTGATTCGAGAGGGAGCGGGGAGACCCAGTACTTC
13 | TRBJ2-5 | TRBV6-6 | TRBD2 | - | CASSRTSAETQYF | TGTGCCAGCAGCCGAACTAGCGCGGAGACCCAGTACTTC
15 | TRBJ1-2 | TRBV13 | - | - | CASSDSAGFVYGYTF | TGTGCCAGCAGCGACTCGGCAGGGTTTGTCTATGGCTACACCTTC
16 | TRBJ2-2 | TRBV5-1 | TRBD1 | few | CASRPGTGSNTGELFF | TGCGCCAGCCGTCCCGGGACAGGTTCGAACACCGGGGAGCTGTTTTTT
13 | TRBJ1-4 | TRBV19 | - | once | CASISPGGEKLFF | TGTGCCAGTATAAGTCCTGGGGGGGAAAAACTGTTTTTT
14 | TRBJ2-1 | TRBV6-5 | TRBD1 | - | CASSDRQGPHEQFF | TGTGCCAGCAGCGACCGACAGGGCCCGCATGAGCAGTTCTTC
14 | TRBJ1-1 | TRBV2 | - | - | CASKVRELNTEAFF | TGTGCCAGCAAGGTCCGGGAGTTGAACACTGAAGCTTTCTTT
16 | TRBJ2-1 | TRBV5-1 | - | few | CASSLTGSSSYNEQFF | TGCGCCAGCAGCTTGACGGGGTCAAGCTCCTACAATGAGCAGTTCTTC
17 | TRBJ1-1 | TRBV5-1 | TRBD1 | few | CASSSAGGNAWNTEAFF | TGCGCCAGCAGCTCCGCAGGGGGCAACGCATGGAACACTGAAGCTTTCTTT
15 | TRBJ1-4 | TRBV5-5 | - | once | CASSVPRQRDEKLFF | TGTGCCAGCAGCGTCCCTCGACAGCGAGATGAAAAACTGTTTTTT
16 | TRBJ2-5 | TRBV14 | - | once | CASSQDAGRLWETQYF | TGTGCCAGCAGCCAAGATGCAGGGAGGTTGTGGGAGACCCAGTACTTC
15 | TRBJ2-1 | TRBV6-4 | - | - | CASSRYGKEDNEQFF | TGTGCCAGCAGTAGATACGGCAAGGAGGACAATGAGCAGTTCTTC
16 | TRBJ2-7 | TRBV6-6 | TRBD2 | - | CASSTRLAGGLYEQYF | TGTGCCAGCAGTACCCGACTAGCGGGTGGGCTATACGAGCAGTACTTC
13 | TRBJ2-2 | TRBV29-1 | - | - | CSVGGTNTGELFF | TGCAGCGTTGGGGGGACAAACACCGGGGAGCTGTTTTTT
12 | TRBJ1-2 | TRBV4-3 | - | - | CASSRPGDGYTF | TGCGCCAGCAGCCGGCCAGGGGATGGCTACACCTTC
18 | TRBJ2-5 | TRBV20-1 | TRBD2 | - | CSASTGTSGQPYQETQYF | TGCAGTGCTAGTACCGGGACTAGTGGCCAGCCGTACCAAGAGACCCAGTACTTC
19 | TRBJ1-1 | TRBV18 | - | few | CASSPPDRHYLVMNTEAFF | TGTGCCAGCTCACCGCCGGACAGACATTACCTCGTAATGAACACTGAAGCTTTCTTT
14 | TRBJ2-7 | TRBV28 | - | once | CASSPIQGSYEQYF | TGTGCCAGCAGTCCGATACAGGGCTCCTACGAGCAGTACTTC
13 | TRBJ2-5 | TRBV5-6 | TRBD1 | - | CASGTGGGETQYF | TGTGCCAGCGGGACAGGGGGAGGGGAGACCCAGTACTTC
16 | TRBJ1-3 | TRBV7-2 | - | once | CASSLPPGGSGNTIYF | TGTGCCAGCAGCTTACCCCCAGGAGGCTCTGGAAACACCATATATTTT
15 | TRBJ1-3 | TRBV5-4 | - | - | CASSNPPGSGNTIYF | TGTGCCAGCAGCAATCCCCCGGGCTCTGGAAACACCATATATTTT